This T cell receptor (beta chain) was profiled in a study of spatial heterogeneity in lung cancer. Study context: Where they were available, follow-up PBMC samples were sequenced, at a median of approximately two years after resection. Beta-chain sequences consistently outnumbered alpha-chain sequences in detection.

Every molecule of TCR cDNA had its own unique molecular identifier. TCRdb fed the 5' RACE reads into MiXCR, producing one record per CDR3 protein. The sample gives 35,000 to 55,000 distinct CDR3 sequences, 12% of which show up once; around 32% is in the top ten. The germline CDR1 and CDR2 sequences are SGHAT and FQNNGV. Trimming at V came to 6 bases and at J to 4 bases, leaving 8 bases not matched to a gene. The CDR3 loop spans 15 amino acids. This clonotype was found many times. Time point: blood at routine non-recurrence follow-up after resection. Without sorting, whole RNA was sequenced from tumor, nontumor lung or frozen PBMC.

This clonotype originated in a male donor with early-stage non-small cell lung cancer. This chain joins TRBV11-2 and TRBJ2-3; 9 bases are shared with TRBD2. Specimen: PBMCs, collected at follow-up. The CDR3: CASSLRGGAADTQYF. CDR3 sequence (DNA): TGTGCCAGCAGTCTCCGCGGGGGGGCCGCAGATACGCAGTATTTT.